This paragraph reports one T cell receptor (beta chain). Antigen unknown. Among the patients, aged 18 to 65, hyperthyroidism was newly diagnosed and had lasted under 2 months. The sample belongs to a study of T cells in Graves' hyperthyroidism and ophthalmopathy. TCR beta CDR3 regions were amplified from RNA transcripts. HTBI primers were used for first-round RT-PCR of the TCR CDR3. TCRdb redid the calling of the multiplex PCR reads with MiXCR, one entry per CDR3 protein. The sample lists hundreds of thousands of distinct CDR3 sequences, roughly 40% seen once, with 7.5% to 9.5% in the top ten. Study findings and constraints: The authors' 13 V-J model separated ophthalmopathy from stable hyperthyroidism.

Germline V gene sequence: CDR1 SGDLS, CDR2 YYNGEE. There are 16 residues in the CDR3. V was trimmed by 4 bases and J by 0 bases, leaving 17 bases between them. Specimen: blood. The chain has TRBV9 and TRBJ2-7; perhaps D is TRBD1 or TRBD2 (5 bases each). This clonotype was obtained from a man younger than 35 with Graves' hyperthyroidism. CDR3 sequence reads: CASSSKAGTGSYEQYF. CDR3 nucleotide sequence: TGTGCCAGCAGCTCGAAGGCCGGGACCGGCTCCTACGAGCAGTACTTC. The complete variable domain, with remaining parts taken from reference TRBV9 and TRBJ2-7, reads DSGVTQTPKHLITATGQRVTLRCSPRSGDLSVYWYQQSLDQGLQFLIQYYNGEERAKGNILERFSAQQFPDLHSELNLSSLELGDSALYFCASSSKAGTGSYEQYFGPGTRLTVT.